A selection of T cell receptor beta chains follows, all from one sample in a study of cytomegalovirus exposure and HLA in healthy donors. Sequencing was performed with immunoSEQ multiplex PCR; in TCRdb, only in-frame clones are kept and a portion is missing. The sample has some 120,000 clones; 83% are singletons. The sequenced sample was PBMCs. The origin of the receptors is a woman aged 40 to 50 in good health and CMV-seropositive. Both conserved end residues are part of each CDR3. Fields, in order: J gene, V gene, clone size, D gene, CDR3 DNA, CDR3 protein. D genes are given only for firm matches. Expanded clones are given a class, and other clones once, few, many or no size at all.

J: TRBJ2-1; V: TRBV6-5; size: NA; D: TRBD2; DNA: TGTGCCAGCAGTTTTCTGACTAGCGGGAGGGATGAGCAGTTCTTC; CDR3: CASSFLTSGRDEQFF
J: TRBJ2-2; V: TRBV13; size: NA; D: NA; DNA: TGTGCCAGCAGCTTAGGCTCCGGTTACACCGGGGAGCTGTTTTTT; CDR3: CASSLGSGYTGELFF
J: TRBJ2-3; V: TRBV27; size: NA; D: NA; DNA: TGTGCCAGCAGTCACCGGGAGTTCACAGATACGCAGTATTTT; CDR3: CASSHREFTDTQYF
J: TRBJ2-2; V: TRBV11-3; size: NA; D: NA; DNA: TGTGCCAGCAGTCCGGGGAGCAGGGGCACCGGGGAGCTGTTTTTT; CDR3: CASSPGSRGTGELFF
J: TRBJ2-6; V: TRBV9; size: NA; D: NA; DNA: TGTGCCAGCAGCGTAGGACTACCAGGCTCTGGGGCCAACGTCCTGACTTTC; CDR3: CASSVGLPGSGANVLTF
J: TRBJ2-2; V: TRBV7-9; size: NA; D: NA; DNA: TGTGCCAGCAGATCAGCGATAACCGGGGAGCTGTTTTTT; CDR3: CASRSAITGELFF
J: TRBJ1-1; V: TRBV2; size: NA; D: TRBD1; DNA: TGTGCCAGCAGTGAAGCCGGGACAGGGGGCACTGAAGCTTTCTTT; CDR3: CASSEAGTGGTEAFF
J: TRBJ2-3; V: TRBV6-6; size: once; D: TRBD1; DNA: TGTGCCAGCAGGGAGACAGGGCTTAGCACAGATACGCAGTATTTT; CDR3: CASRETGLSTDTQYF
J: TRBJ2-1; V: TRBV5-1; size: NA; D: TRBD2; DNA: TGCGCCAGCAGCTTTTCTAGCGGGATCAGGAATGAGCAGTTCTTC; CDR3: CASSFSSGIRNEQFF
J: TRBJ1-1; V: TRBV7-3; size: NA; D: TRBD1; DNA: TGTGCCAGCAGCACCAATTCAGGGGGCAGGGGCACTGAAGCTTTCTTT; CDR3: CASSTNSGGRGTEAFF
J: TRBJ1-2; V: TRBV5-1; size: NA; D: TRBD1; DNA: TGCGCCAGCAGCTTGGAGGGACAGGACTATGGCTACACCTTC; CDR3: CASSLEGQDYGYTF
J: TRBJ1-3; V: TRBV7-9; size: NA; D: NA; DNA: TGTGCCAGCAGCTCGAGGCCGGGTGCTGGAAACACCATATATTTT; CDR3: CASSSRPGAGNTIYF
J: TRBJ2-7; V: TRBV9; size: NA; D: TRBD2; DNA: TGTGCCAGCAGCGAGCGGGGGACCGCCTACGAGCAGTACTTC; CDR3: CASSERGTAYEQYF
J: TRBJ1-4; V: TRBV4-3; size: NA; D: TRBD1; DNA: TGCGCCAGCAGCCCCGATGGTTACGACAGGGGCGAAAAACTGTTTTTT; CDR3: CASSPDGYDRGEKLFF
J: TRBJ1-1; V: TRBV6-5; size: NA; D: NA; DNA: TGTGCCAGCAGTTTTTCTCGCTGGGCGAACACTGAAGCTTTCTTT; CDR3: CASSFSRWANTEAFF
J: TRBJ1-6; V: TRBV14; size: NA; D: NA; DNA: TGTGCCAGCAGCTCTCCGGGACAAAATACACCCCTCCACTTT; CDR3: CASSSPGQNTPLHF
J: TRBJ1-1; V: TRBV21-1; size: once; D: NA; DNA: TGTGCCAGCAGCAGAGCCACAGGTACTGAAGCTTTCTTT; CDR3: CASSRATGTEAFF
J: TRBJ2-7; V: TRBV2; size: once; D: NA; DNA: TGTGCCAGCAGTCGCTCCTACGAGCAGTACTTC; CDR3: CASSRSYEQYF
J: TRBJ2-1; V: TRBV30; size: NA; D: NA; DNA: TGTGCCTGGAGGGGGAGCCGGGAGCAGTTCTTC; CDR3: CAWRGSREQFF
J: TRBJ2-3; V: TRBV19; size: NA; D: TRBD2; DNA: TGTGCCAGTAGTCTGGCGGGAGGCACAGATACGCAGTATTTT; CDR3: CASSLAGGTDTQYF
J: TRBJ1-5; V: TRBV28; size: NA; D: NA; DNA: TGTGCCAGCAGTTTGGACAGAAGCAATCAGCCCCAGCATTTT; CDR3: CASSLDRSNQPQHF
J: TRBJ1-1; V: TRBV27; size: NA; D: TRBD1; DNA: TGTGCCAGCAGTCCCGGACAGGGCTTCATGAACACTGAAGCTTTCTTT; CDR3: CASSPGQGFMNTEAFF
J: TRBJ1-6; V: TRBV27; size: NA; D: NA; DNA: TGTGCCAGCAGTTTAGGGGGGAATTCACCCCTCCACTTT; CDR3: CASSLGGNSPLHF
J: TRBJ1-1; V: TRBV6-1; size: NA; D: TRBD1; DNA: TGTGCCAGCAGTGGACAGGGGGCAAACACTGAAGCTTTCTTT; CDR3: CASSGQGANTEAFF
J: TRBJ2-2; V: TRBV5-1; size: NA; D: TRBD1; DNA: TGCGCCAGCAGCTTAACAGGGGGTAAAAACGGGGAGCTGTTTTTT; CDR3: CASSLTGGKNGELFF
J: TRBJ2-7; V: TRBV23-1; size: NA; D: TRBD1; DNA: TGCGCCAGCAGTCATTCCGGGACAGGGGTCTTCGAGCAGTACTTC; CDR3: CASSHSGTGVFEQYF
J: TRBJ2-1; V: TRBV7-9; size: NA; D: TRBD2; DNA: TGTGCCAGCAGCTACCAAGGGACTAGCGGGAGGGTTGAGCAGTTCTTC; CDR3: CASSYQGTSGRVEQFF
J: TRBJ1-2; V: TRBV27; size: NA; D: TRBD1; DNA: TGTGCCAGCAGTTTAACAGGGGGCGGCTACACCTTC; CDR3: CASSLTGGGYTF
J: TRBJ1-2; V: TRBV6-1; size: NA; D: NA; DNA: TGTGCCAGCAAAAGACAGCTTAACTATGGCTACACCTTC; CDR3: CASKRQLNYGYTF
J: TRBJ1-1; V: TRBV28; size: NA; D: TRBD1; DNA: TGTGCCAGCAGTTTATCGCCGGACAGGGCGACTGAAGCTTTCTTT; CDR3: CASSLSPDRATEAFF
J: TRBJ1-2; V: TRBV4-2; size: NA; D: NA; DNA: TGTGCCAGCAGCCAAAACCTGGCCTATGGCTACACCTTC; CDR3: CASSQNLAYGYTF
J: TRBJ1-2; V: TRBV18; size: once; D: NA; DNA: TGTGCCAGCTCACCTGGGGCAGGGTCTACCTATGGCTACACCTTC; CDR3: CASSPGAGSTYGYTF
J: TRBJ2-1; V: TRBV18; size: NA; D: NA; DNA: TGTGCCAGCTCACCGGGGGTCCGGGGGGCTAGGGAGCAGTTCTTC; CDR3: CASSPGVRGAREQFF
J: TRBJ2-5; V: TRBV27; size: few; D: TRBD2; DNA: TGTGCCAGCAGTCCTCGGACTAGCGATACCGAGACCCAGTACTTC; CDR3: CASSPRTSDTETQYF
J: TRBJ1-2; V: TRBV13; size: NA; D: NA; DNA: TGTGCCAGCACCTCCAGGGAACTTACTGGGGACTATGGCTACACCTTC; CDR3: CASTSRELTGDYGYTF
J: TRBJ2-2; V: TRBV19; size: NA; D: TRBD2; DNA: TGTGCCAGTACCCCTACGGTGACTAGCTTGAACACCGGGGAGCTGTTTTTT; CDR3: CASTPTVTSLNTGELFF
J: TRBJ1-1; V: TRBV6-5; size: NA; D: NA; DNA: TGTGCCAGCAGTTCGGCGGTTAACACTGAAGCTTTCTTT; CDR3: CASSSAVNTEAFF
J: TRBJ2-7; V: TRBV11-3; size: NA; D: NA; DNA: TGTGCCAGCAGCCACCGCGTCGGCGAGCAGTACTTC; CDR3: CASSHRVGEQYF
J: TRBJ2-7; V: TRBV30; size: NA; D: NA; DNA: TGTGCCTGGAGTGGGATTGGTAGGGGCGAGCAGTACTTC; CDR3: CAWSGIGRGEQYF
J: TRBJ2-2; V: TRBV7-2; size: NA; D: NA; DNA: TGTGCCAGCAGACCTGCTGGCGGTTCCACCGGGGAGCTGTTTTTT; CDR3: CASRPAGGSTGELFF
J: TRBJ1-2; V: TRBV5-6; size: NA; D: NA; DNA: TGTGCCAGCAGCCCACTCGGACACGATAACTATGGCTACACCTTC; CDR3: CASSPLGHDNYGYTF
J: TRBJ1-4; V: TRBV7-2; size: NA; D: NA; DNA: TGTGCCAGCAGCTTAGCCGGAGGGGTCGAAAAACTGTTTTTT; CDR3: CASSLAGGVEKLFF
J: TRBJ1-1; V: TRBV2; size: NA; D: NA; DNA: TGTGCCAGCAGAGACTTACAAGGTGGAAACACTGAAGCTTTCTTT; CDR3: CASRDLQGGNTEAFF
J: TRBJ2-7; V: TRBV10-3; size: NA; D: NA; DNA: TGTGCCATCAGGGCGGGACGGGGGGCCTCCTACGAGCAGTACTTC; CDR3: CAIRAGRGASYEQYF
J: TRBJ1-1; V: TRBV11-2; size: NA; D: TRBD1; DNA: TGTGCCAGCAGACCTAGACAGGGCCAGATGAACACTGAAGCTTTCTTT; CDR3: CASRPRQGQMNTEAFF
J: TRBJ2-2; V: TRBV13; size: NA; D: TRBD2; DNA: TGTGCCAGCAGCCAAAACAGCGGGAGTATCAACACCGGGGAGCTGTTTTTT; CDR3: CASSQNSGSINTGELFF
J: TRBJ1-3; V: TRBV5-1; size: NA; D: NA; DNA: TGCGCCAGCAGCTTCGACTTTACCTCTGGAAACACCATATATTTT; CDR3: CASSFDFTSGNTIYF
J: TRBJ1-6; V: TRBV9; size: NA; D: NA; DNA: TGTGCCAGCAGCGTTAATCAGGGGAGTAATTCACCCCTCCACTTT; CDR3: CASSVNQGSNSPLHF
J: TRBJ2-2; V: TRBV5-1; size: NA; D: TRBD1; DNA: TGCGCCAGCAGCCCGGGGATGGGACAGGGTGACGGGGAGCTGTTTTTT; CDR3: CASSPGMGQGDGELFF
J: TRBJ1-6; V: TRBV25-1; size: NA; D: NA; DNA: TGTGCCAGCCGCAGGGGCACGGATTCACCCCTCCACTTT; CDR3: CASRRGTDSPLHF
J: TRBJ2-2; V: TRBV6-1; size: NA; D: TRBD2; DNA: TGTGCCAGCAGTGTGAGCGGGAGTTGGCACACCGGGGAGCTGTTTTTT; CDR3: CASSVSGSWHTGELFF
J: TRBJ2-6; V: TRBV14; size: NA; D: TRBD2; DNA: TGTGCCAGCAGCCGAGCGGGGGATGGGGCCAACGTCCTGACTTTC; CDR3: CASSRAGDGANVLTF
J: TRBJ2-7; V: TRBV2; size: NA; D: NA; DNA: TGTGCCAGCGTCTATGGTATCGATTTCTCCTACGAGCAGTACTTC; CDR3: CASVYGIDFSYEQYF
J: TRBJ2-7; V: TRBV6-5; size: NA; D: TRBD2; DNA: TGTGCCAGCAGTGGGAGGGTCTACGAGCAGTACTTC; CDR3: CASSGRVYEQYF